These T cell receptor beta chains were read from a single sample in a study. Via MiXCR, TCRdb re-called the reads, giving one row per CDR3 protein. The table lists several thousand distinct CDR3 sequences, around 9.6% of them singletons. Sequencing input: CD4+ T cells from synovial fluid. These receptors came from a human donor with rheumatoid arthritis. Each CDR3 is given with its conserved first and last residue. The order of the fields is D gene, CDR3 length, clone size, J gene, V gene, CDR3 DNA, CDR3 protein. A D gene is named only where the DNA matches it firmly. The size field is filled for only some rows; it gives once, few, many or a size class.

>NA|15|medium-sized|TRBJ2-2|TRBV5-1
TGCGCCAGCAGCATGGCGGGACCGAACACCGGGGAGCTGTTTTTT
CASSMAGPNTGELFF
>NA|14|medium-sized|TRBJ2-3|TRBV20-1
TGCAGTGCTCACAAATCGACTAGCACAGATACGCAGTATTTT
CSAHKSTSTDTQYF
>NA|15|many|TRBJ2-2|TRBV20-1
TGCAGCGGTGGGCAAATCGTCGCGAACACCGGGGAGCTGTTTTTT
CSGGQIVANTGELFF
>NA|13|medium-sized|TRBJ2-5|TRBV7-6
TGTGCCAGCAGCTTAGGGGGGTGGGAGACCCAGTACTTC
CASSLGGWETQYF
>NA|12|many|TRBJ2-1|TRBV20-1
TGCAGTGCCAACAACAGGGTTTTTGAGCAGTTCTTC
CSANNRVFEQFF
>NA|17|NA|TRBJ2-2|TRBV24-1
TGTGCCACCAGTGATACCTCGCCCAGGGCGAACACCGGGGAGCTGTTTTTT
CATSDTSPRANTGELFF
>TRBD1|14|few|TRBJ2-7|TRBV5-1
TGCGCCAGCAGCTCGACAGGGGCTCCCTACGAGCAGTACTTC
CASSSTGAPYEQYF
>NA|16|medium-sized|TRBJ2-7|TRBV27
TGTGCCAGCAGTCTCAACTACGGGGCGGGCTCCTACGAGCAGTACTTC
CASSLNYGAGSYEQYF
>NA|14|medium-sized|TRBJ2-1|TRBV7-2
TGTGCCAGCAGCTTAAACAAACGGGCGGCTGAGCAGTTCTTC
CASSLNKRAAEQFF
>NA|19|many|TRBJ2-2|TRBV11-2
TGTGCCAGCAGCCCTCATGGTCGGTTGGGGCAACCGAACACCGGGGAGCTGTTTTTT
CASSPHGRLGQPNTGELFF
>NA|15|medium-sized|TRBJ1-6|TRBV7-2
TGTGCCAGCAGCCCGGTGTTCGCGCGCGATTCACCCCTCCACTTT
CASSPVFARDSPLHF
>TRBD1|15|medium-sized|TRBJ2-1|TRBV5-1
TGCGCCAGCAGCTTGGCCGGGACAGTGAGCGGTGAGCAGTTCTTC
CASSLAGTVSGEQFF
>NA|15|many|TRBJ2-7|TRBV11-2
TGTGCCAGCAGCTTAATAGGGGATTCGAACTACGAGCAGTACTTC
CASSLIGDSNYEQYF
>TRBD1|15|few|TRBJ2-5|TRBV29-1
TGCAGCGTTGAACTCGGAGGGACAGGGGGGGGGACCCAGTACTTC
CSVELGGTGGGTQYF
>TRBD2|14|medium-sized|TRBJ2-7|TRBV20-1
TGCAGTGCTAGTACCGGGACTAGCGGATACGAGCAGTACTTC
CSASTGTSGYEQYF
>TRBD1|16|medium-sized|TRBJ2-7|TRBV11-2
TGTGCCAGCAGCTTAGTACAGGGACAGGGGGCGCTCGAGCAGTACTTC
CASSLVQGQGALEQYF
>NA|14|NA|TRBJ2-7|TRBV6-5
TGTGCCAGCAGTCTAAGACCAGGGATCTACGAGCAGTACTTC
CASSLRPGIYEQYF
>NA|14|medium-sized|TRBJ2-7|TRBV7-2
TGTGCCAGCAGCCATAGCGGTAGCTCCTACGAGCAGTACTTC
CASSHSGSSYEQYF
>TRBD1|15|few|TRBJ2-7|TRBV27
TGTGCCAGCAGTCCAGGAGGGGGACAGGGTATCGAGCAGTACTTC
CASSPGGGQGIEQYF
>TRBD2|14|many|TRBJ2-4|TRBV5-1
TGCGCCAGCAGCTGGAGCGGGGACCAAAACATTCAGTACTTC
CASSWSGDQNIQYF
>NA|14|medium-sized|TRBJ2-5|TRBV11-2
TGTGCCAGCAGCTATCAGACAGATCAAGAGACCCAGTACTTC
CASSYQTDQETQYF
>TRBD2|13|NA|TRBJ2-7|TRBV20-1
TGCAGTGCTTCGGCGGGAGGTATGTACGAGCAGTACTTC
CSASAGGMYEQYF
>TRBD1|15|few|TRBJ1-5|TRBV20-1
TGCAGTGCTAGAGACGGACAGGGGGGTTATCAGCCCCAGCATTTT
CSARDGQGGYQPQHF
>NA|12|medium-sized|TRBJ1-1|TRBV20-1
TGCAGTGCTAGAGAGGGGAACACTGAAGCTTTCTTT
CSAREGNTEAFF
>NA|14|large|TRBJ1-1|TRBV7-2
TGTGCCAGCAGCTTAGTTCTGACGAACACTGAAGCTTTCTTT
CASSLVLTNTEAFF
>TRBD2|15|NA|TRBJ2-1|TRBV6-2/TRBV6-3
TGTGCCAGCAACCGAGCGGGAGGGTCCTACAATGAGCAGTTCTTC
CASNRAGGSYNEQFF
>TRBD1|16|medium-sized|TRBJ2-7|TRBV6-1
TGTGCCAGCAGTGAAGCGCAAGGACAGGTGTTCTACGAGCAGTACTTC
CASSEAQGQVFYEQYF
>TRBD1|13|large|TRBJ2-7|TRBV5-1
TGCGCCAGCAGCGGGACAGGGTCCTACGAGCAGTACTTC
CASSGTGSYEQYF
>TRBD1|17|many|TRBJ2-2|TRBV12-3/TRBV12-4
TGTGCCAGCCTGACAGGGAGTAACCCCTCGGTCACCGGGGAGCTGTTTTTT
CASLTGSNPSVTGELFF
>NA|14|medium-sized|TRBJ2-7|TRBV9
TGTGCCAGCAGTCCATACGACAGTTCCTACGAGCAGTACTTC
CASSPYDSSYEQYF
>NA|12|NA|TRBJ2-1|TRBV7-2
TGTGCCAGCAGCTTAGCGGACAATGAGCAGTTCTTC
CASSLADNEQFF
>NA|14|medium-sized|TRBJ1-1|TRBV15
TGTGCCACCAGAGATATAGGGTTGAACACTGAAGCTTTCTTT
CATRDIGLNTEAFF
>NA|15|medium-sized|TRBJ2-4|TRBV4-2
TGTGCCAGCAGCCAGGGGGAAACCCAGCAAAACATTCAGTACTTC
CASSQGETQQNIQYF
>NA|14|NA|TRBJ2-7|TRBV3-1
TGTGCCAGCAGCCTCTCTCCATCTTTTAACGAGCAGTACTTC
CASSLSPSFNEQYF
>TRBD1|13|medium-sized|TRBJ2-1|TRBV20-1
TGCAGTGCTAGAGATACGATTAAGGACAGGGTCATCTTC
CSARDTIKDRVIF
>TRBD2|16|NA|TRBJ2-1|TRBV20-1
TGCAGTGCTAGAGATCAAGGCGGGAGAGGTATGAATGAGCAGTTCTTC
CSARDQGGRGMNEQFF
>NA|13|NA|TRBJ2-4|TRBV28
TGTGCCAGCAGTTCGCCGGGGGAAAACATTCAGTACTTC
CASSSPGENIQYF
>NA|16|medium-sized|TRBJ2-1|TRBV4-2
TGTGCCAGCAGCCAAGCTTCCAGGAGCTCCTACAATGAGCAGTTCTTC
CASSQASRSSYNEQFF
>NA|14|medium-sized|TRBJ2-2|TRBV7-2
TGTGCCAGCAGCCTCGACAGCTACACCGGGGAGCTGTTTTTT
CASSLDSYTGELFF
>NA|13|NA|TRBJ2-7|TRBV20-1
TGCAGTGCTACGTGGACTGAGAAATACGAGCAGTACTTC
CSATWTEKYEQYF
>TRBD2|19|medium-sized|TRBJ2-3|TRBV7-2
TGTGCCAGCAGCTTTTTAGGGCTAGCGGGAGCAGGGTTTGCAGATACGCAGTATTTT
CASSFLGLAGAGFADTQYF
>TRBD1|15|medium-sized|TRBJ2-7|TRBV5-1
TGCGCCAGCAGCCATGCAGGGGGCGTTTCGGGGGAGCAGTACTTC
CASSHAGGVSGEQYF
>NA|17|few|TRBJ1-3|TRBV7-9
TGTGCCAGCAGCCAGGGGACGGCCTCGTCTCGGGGAAACACCATATATTTT
CASSQGTASSRGNTIYF
>NA|14|medium-sized|TRBJ2-5|TRBV7-2
TGTGCCAGCAGCCCCCGGGGGAGAGGGGAGACCCAGTACTTC
CASSPRGRGETQYF
>NA|14|medium-sized|TRBJ2-7|TRBV7-9
TGTGCCAGCAGCTTAGGGGACGGGACCTACGAGCAGTACTTC
CASSLGDGTYEQYF
>TRBD2|16|medium-sized|TRBJ2-3|TRBV12-3/TRBV12-4
TGTGCCAGCAGTTTAGCCAGCGGGACTTTTTTTGATACGCAGTATTTT
CASSLASGTFFDTQYF
>NA|13|many|TRBJ1-5|TRBV2
TGTGCCAGCAGTGAAGACCTCGGACAGCCCCAGCATTTT
CASSEDLGQPQHF
>NA|14|medium-sized|TRBJ2-7|TRBV20-1
TGCAGTGCTGCCCGGGGGTCCGACAACTACGAGCAGTACTTC
CSAARGSDNYEQYF
>TRBD1|16|NA|TRBJ2-7|TRBV30
TGTGCCTGGAGCCGACCGGCGGGACAGGGAGTCAACGAGCAGTACTTC
CAWSRPAGQGVNEQYF
>TRBD1|15|many|TRBJ1-1|TRBV5-6
TGTGCCAGCAGCTCACAGGGGTACATGAACACTGAAGCTTTCTTT
CASSSQGYMNTEAFF
>NA|17|medium-sized|TRBJ2-2|TRBV5-5
TGTGCCAGCAGCTTGGGGGCAGGGACACAGAACACCGGGGAGCTGTTTTTT
CASSLGAGTQNTGELFF